This TCR beta chain appears in the sequencing data of a study of CD8+ T cells in alopecia areata. The wider study: Among treated patients, severity was scored by affected scalp area percentage.

About this clone: What it binds is not known.

The V end was cut by 4 bases, the J end by 1 base, with 8 bases between. The germline CDR1 and CDR2 sequences are SGHRS and YFSETQ. The CDR3 is made up of 13 amino acids. Whole-study results and caveats: Tofacitinib yielded significantly lower scalp clonality and fewer expanded CD8+ clones among the top 100. Many expanded lesional clones remained in scalp and blood on tofacitinib.

Extraction and reverse transcription of RNA yielded cDNA as the sequencing template. Assay used: immunoSEQ multiplex PCR; TCRdb lists only in-frame clones, some missing. The data contain 200,000 to 250,000 clones, more than 30% of them singletons. Treatment specified: oral pan-JAK inhibitor, 5-10 mg twice daily. The genes are TRBV5-1 and TRBJ1-2; D uncertain. The clonotype originates from a human donor with alopecia areata. The material was CD4+ T cells sorted from blood, obtained between weeks 30 and 35, from a patient treated with tofacitinib. The CDR3 reads CASSTSFNYGYTF. The CDR3 bases are TGCGCCAGCAGCACCAGTTTTAACTATGGCTACACCTTC.